This T cell receptor (beta chain) derives from a study of blood T cells in healthy people across ages. Points from the study as a whole: Investigators treated diversity estimates from one million T cells as underestimates. Without sorted subsets, naive and antigen-experienced compartments could not be conclusively compared.

This clonotype has ten or more counts. Its antigen is unknown. It was with a sample-barcoded 5' primer and a J-beta primer mix that a second PCR of roughly 7 to 12 cycles was run. From the 5' RACE reads, TCRdb called clonotypes with MiXCR, one entry per CDR3 protein. The profile shows over 950,000 distinct CDR3 sequences, more than 30% of them singletons. Extraction yielded at least 5 micrograms of total RNA per sample. This CDR3 comprises 14 residues. The V end lost 0 bases, the J end lost 4 bases, and 10 bases lay between the germline ends. In germline, CDR1 is SGHRS, CDR2 YFSETQ. The rearrangement links TRBV5-1 to TRBJ1-2; a weak D match, TRBD1 (6 bases). The receptor comes from a man between 18 and 35 years old in good health. The sequencing sample was made of blood. In nucleotides, the CDR3 is TGCGCCAGCAGCTTGGACAGGGAGGGCTATGGCTACACCTTC. Protein product: CASSLDREGYGYTF.